Included here is one T cell receptor (beta chain) sequence, with context. Its antigen is undetermined. Unstimulated regulatory T cells (CD4+CD25+CD127-), CD4+CD25- non-regulatory cells, CD4 and CD8 cells were FACS-sorted from thawed PBMCs. Generated by immunoSEQ multiplex PCR, the TCRdb table keeps only in-frame clones and is missing some. This table holds roughly 46,000 clones, about 89% found once. Germline V gene data show CDR1 as SGHDN and CDR2 as FVKESK. The length of the CDR3 is 17 residues. V lost 2 bases, J lost 4 bases, and 20 bases lay in between. These data originate in a study of Tregs in tolerant kidney transplant recipients. The study's findings and limits: Biological reproducibility was not directly addressed, but technical replication error appeared minimal. Tregs expanded with activated donor B cells seemed most donor-specific.

The sample comprised Tregs from blood. The sequence came from a human donor in good health. This chain connects TRBV14 to TRBJ1-2, with D maybe TRBD1 (6 bases). Here the CDR3 reads CASSQWGGTNLFYGYTF. The CDR3 coding sequence is TGTGCCAGCAGCCAATGGGGCGGGACAAACCTATTCTATGGCTACACCTTC.